A selection of T cell receptor beta chains follows, all from one sample in a study of Graves' ophthalmopathy and Graves' hyperthyroidism. TCRdb recomputed calls from the multiplex PCR reads with MiXCR, one row per CDR3 protein. This sample has around 400,000 distinct CDR3 sequences, with around 19% found just once. Sample: peripheral blood. The receptors derive from a woman between 18 and 30 years old with Graves' ophthalmopathy. The CDR3 runs from the conserved cysteine through the conserved F or W. A D gene is named only where the DNA matches it firmly. Clone size, where shown, is once, few, many, or a class for clones that have expanded.

V	size	D	J	CDR3	DNA
TRBV20-1	-	TRBD1	TRBJ1-1	CSAGTGASNTEAFF	TGCAGTGCTGGGACAGGGGCGTCGAACACTGAAGCTTTCTTT
TRBV28	many	-	TRBJ2-5	CASSLIRGQETQYF	TGTGCCAGCAGTTTAATCAGGGGTCAAGAGACCCAGTACTTC
TRBV20-1	many	-	TRBJ2-7	CSASFISYEQYF	TGCAGTGCTAGTTTCATCTCCTACGAGCAGTACTTC
TRBV28	-	-	TRBJ2-5	CASSWLPGFETQYF	TGTGCCAGCAGTTGGCTCCCGGGGTTTGAGACCCAGTACTTC
TRBV6-5	many	-	TRBJ2-7	CASSYSAGAVEQYF	TGTGCCAGCAGTTACTCGGCGGGGGCGGTCGAGCAGTACTTC
TRBV19	many	-	TRBJ2-5	CASSTFGEETQYF	TGTGCCAGTAGTACTTTTGGGGAGGAGACCCAGTACTTC
TRBV10-3	many	-	TRBJ2-7	CAISYDKSSSYEQYF	TGTGCCATCAGCTACGACAAGTCCTCCTCCTACGAGCAGTACTTC
TRBV25-1	many	-	TRBJ1-5	CASSEPGSNQPQHF	TGTGCCAGCAGTGAACCCGGTAGCAATCAGCCCCAGCATTTT
TRBV27	many	-	TRBJ1-5	CASSYSEYQPQHF	TGTGCCAGCAGTTACTCGGAGTATCAGCCCCAGCATTTT
TRBV4-3	few	TRBD1	TRBJ2-5	CAGSQATGGFGTQYF	TGCGCCGGCAGCCAAGCGACAGGGGGCTTTGGGACCCAGTACTTC
TRBV6-2/TRBV6-3	many	-	TRBJ1-1	CASSYAPSREDTEAFF	TGTGCCAGCAGTTACGCCCCCTCCCGGGAAGACACTGAAGCTTTCTTT
TRBV5-1	many	-	TRBJ2-2	CASSLSGGKFSGELFF	TGCGCCAGCAGCTTGTCTGGCGGGAAATTTTCCGGGGAGCTGTTTTTT
TRBV10-3	many	-	TRBJ1-3	CAITGPGNTIYF	TGTGCCATCACGGGTCCCGGAAACACCATATATTTT
TRBV18	-	TRBD2	TRBJ2-7	CASSRGLAGDGGEQYF	TGTGCCAGCTCACGGGGACTAGCGGGAGACGGCGGCGAGCAGTACTTC
TRBV20-1	many	-	TRBJ1-1	CSAIILGIANTEAFF	TGCAGTGCGATCATCTTGGGGATAGCGAACACTGAAGCTTTCTTT
TRBV10-3	many	TRBD1	TRBJ2-7	CAIHSDRASEQYF	TGTGCCATTCATTCGGACAGGGCAAGCGAGCAGTACTTC
TRBV14	many	-	TRBJ2-2	CASSQTKLGTGELFF	TGTGCCAGCAGCCAAACCAAGTTGGGCACCGGGGAGCTGTTTTTT
TRBV27	many	-	TRBJ1-5	CASSLWGKQPQHF	TGTGCCAGCAGTTTATGGGGGAAGCAGCCCCAGCATTTT
TRBV28	many	TRBD1	TRBJ1-5	CASSRGQGGGNQPQHF	TGTGCCAGCAGTAGGGGACAGGGCGGTGGCAATCAGCCCCAGCATTTT
TRBV27	many	-	TRBJ1-5	CASSSLVNQPQHF	TGTGCCAGCAGTTCCCTGGTGAATCAGCCCCAGCATTTT
TRBV4-3	many	-	TRBJ2-5	CASSQFRDNQETQYF	TGCGCCAGCAGCCAATTCCGGGACAACCAAGAGACCCAGTACTTC
TRBV12-5	many	TRBD1	TRBJ2-7	CAHPKGAQYEQYF	TGTGCCCACCCCAAGGGGGCCCAATACGAGCAGTACTTC
TRBV30	-	TRBD1	TRBJ1-3	CAFRDRGAGNTIYF	TGTGCCTTTCGAGACAGGGGTGCTGGAAACACCATATATTTT
TRBV6-1	-	-	TRBJ1-2	CASRPGQSLNYGYTF	TGTGCCAGCAGACCGGGGCAGTCACTTAACTATGGCTACACCTTC
TRBV20-1	-	-	TRBJ1-2	CSARVEGRYGYTF	TGCAGTGCTAGAGTTGAAGGAAGGTATGGCTACACCTTC
TRBV5-1	many	TRBD1	TRBJ2-5	CASSLTGGDETQYF	TGCGCCAGCAGCTTGACAGGGGGCGATGAGACCCAGTACTTC
TRBV28	many	-	TRBJ2-4	CASSLEGGINIQYF	TGTGCCAGCAGTTTAGAAGGGGGAATAAACATTCAGTACTTC
TRBV6-1	-	TRBD1	TRBJ2-7	CASSPWGQGWHEQYF	TGTGCCAGCAGTCCCTGGGGACAGGGTTGGCACGAGCAGTACTTC
TRBV6-2/TRBV6-3	many	TRBD1	TRBJ2-7	CASSFRDRVAEQYF	TGTGCCAGCAGTTTCCGGGACAGGGTGGCCGAGCAGTACTTC
TRBV28	many	-	TRBJ1-1	CASSLVRGKETETFF	TGTGCCAGCAGTTTAGTCAGGGGCAAGGAAACTGAAACTTTCTTT
TRBV12-3/TRBV12-4	many	-	TRBJ1-1	CASSPVGGGWTEAFF	TGTGCCAGCAGTCCAGTGGGGGGAGGTTGGACTGAAGCTTTCTTT
TRBV7-3	many	-	TRBJ2-5	CASSQPGETQYF	TGTGCCAGCAGCCAACCGGGAGAGACCCAGTACTTC
TRBV27	many	TRBD1	TRBJ2-5	CASSRHNGQEETQYF	TGTGCCAGCAGTCGGCATAATGGACAGGAAGAGACCCAGTACTTC
TRBV7-9	many	-	TRBJ1-5	CASSLETLSGQPQHF	TGTGCCAGCAGCTTAGAGACCCTAAGCGGACAGCCCCAGCATTTT
TRBV2	few	-	TRBJ1-1	CASSRGAGDRTEAFF	TGTGCCAGCAGTCGGGGCGCAGGGGACCGCACTGAAGCTTTCTTT
TRBV4-1	many	-	TRBJ1-5	CASSHRTVLSNQPQHF	TGCGCCAGCAGCCATAGGACAGTTCTAAGCAATCAGCCCCAGCATTTT
TRBV11-2	many	-	TRBJ1-6	CASSKGQNYNSPLHF	TGTGCCAGCAGCAAAGGACAGAACTATAATTCACCCCTCCACTTT
TRBV29-1	-	-	TRBJ1-3	CSVLGPSGNTIYF	TGCAGCGTTCTGGGACCCTCTGGAAACACCATATATTTT
TRBV6-1	many	-	TRBJ2-7	CASSERARVNSYEQYF	TGTGCCAGCAGTGAACGGGCCAGGGTGAACTCCTACGAGCAGTACTTC
TRBV7-2	many	-	TRBJ1-1	CASSLEGSGTEAFF	TGTGCCAGCAGCTTAGAGGGGTCGGGAACTGAAGCTTTCTTT
TRBV10-3	few	TRBD2	TRBJ2-7	CAISEGGTSGYEQYF	TGTGCCATCAGTGAGGGGGGGACTAGCGGCTACGAGCAGTACTTC
TRBV20-1	many	-	TRBJ1-5	CSADRSSGSRNQPQHF	TGCAGTGCGGATCGGAGCTCAGGGAGTCGCAATCAGCCCCAGCATTTT